This T cell receptor beta chain derives from a study of T cell repertoires in ileal Crohn's disease. The V segment lost 4 bases and the J segment 1 base; nucleotides outside the gene matches: 5. The length of the CDR3 is 15 residues. Looked up from germline, CDR1 is SGHDN and CDR2 is FVKESK. In its sample, this clone was seen a few times. Method: immunoSEQ multiplex PCR; TCRdb's copy keeps in-frame clones and lacks some. The sample consists of 2,900 or so clones, roughly 77% of them appearing once. Time point meaning: proximal margin of the surgical specimen (macroscopically non-inflamed). The sequence was collected from an adult with Crohn's disease. The V call is TRBV14, the J call TRBJ1-1, with 8 bases that match TRBD1. Sequenced input: ileal tissue. This CDR3 is CASSPRQGRNTEAFF. The DNA of the CDR3 is TGTGCCAGCAGCCCCCGACAGGGGAGGAACACTGAAGCTTTCTTT.